This is a list of T cell receptor beta chains from one sample in a study of T cells in Graves' hyperthyroidism and ophthalmopathy. One entry per CDR3 protein, called by TCRdb with MiXCR from the multiplex PCR reads. The table shows roughly 500,000 distinct CDR3 sequences, with around 45% occurring only once. Sequenced: peripheral blood or thyroid tissue (not recorded which). These receptors all come from an adult woman with Graves' disease, either hyperthyroidism or ophthalmopathy (not recorded which). Each CDR3 is given with its conserved first and last residue. The order of the fields is clone size, V gene, J gene, D gene, CDR3 protein, CDR3 DNA. D genes are given only for firm matches. Not every row has a clone size; where given, it reads once, few, many or a size class.

abundance: few; v_gene: TRBV29-1; j_gene: TRBJ1-4; d_gene: .; CDR3aa: CSVGRAREKLFF; CDR3nt: TGCAGCGTTGGGAGGGCCCGGGAAAAACTGTTTTTT
abundance: .; v_gene: TRBV29-1; j_gene: TRBJ1-1; d_gene: TRBD1; CDR3aa: CSVTPTGVNTEAFF; CDR3nt: TGCAGCGTTACCCCGACAGGGGTGAACACTGAAGCTTTCTTT
abundance: .; v_gene: TRBV7-2; j_gene: TRBJ1-1; d_gene: .; CDR3aa: CACNRGWRNTEAFF; CDR3nt: TGTGCCTGCAACCGAGGGTGGAGGAACACTGAAGCTTTCTTT
abundance: many; v_gene: TRBV5-1; j_gene: TRBJ1-4; d_gene: .; CDR3aa: CASSLGQINEKLFF; CDR3nt: TGCGCCAGCAGCTTGGGACAGATAAATGAAAAACTGTTTTTT
abundance: .; v_gene: TRBV2; j_gene: TRBJ1-1; d_gene: .; CDR3aa: CASNQGPMNTEAFF; CDR3nt: TGTGCCAGCAATCAGGGACCGATGAACACTGAAGCTTTCTTT
abundance: .; v_gene: TRBV20-1; j_gene: TRBJ2-7; d_gene: .; CDR3aa: CSASSGTPYEQYF; CDR3nt: TGCAGTGCTAGTTCAGGGACCCCCTACGAGCAGTACTTC
abundance: .; v_gene: TRBV29-1; j_gene: TRBJ2-7; d_gene: .; CDR3aa: CSQEWPPSEQYF; CDR3nt: TGCAGCCAAGAATGGCCTCCGTCCGAGCAGTACTTC
abundance: .; v_gene: TRBV7-9; j_gene: TRBJ2-5; d_gene: TRBD1; CDR3aa: CASADNRGLETQYF; CDR3nt: TGTGCCAGCGCAGACAACAGGGGGTTGGAGACCCAGTACTTC
abundance: many; v_gene: TRBV5-1; j_gene: TRBJ1-1; d_gene: .; CDR3aa: CASSSAVSGWAEAFF; CDR3nt: TGCGCCAGCAGCTCCGCGGTATCAGGGTGGGCTGAAGCTTTCTTT
abundance: many; v_gene: TRBV5-1; j_gene: TRBJ1-3; d_gene: .; CDR3aa: CASSPGGDGNTIYF; CDR3nt: TGCGCCAGCAGCCCCGGAGGAGACGGAAACACCATATATTTT
abundance: many; v_gene: TRBV11-2; j_gene: TRBJ2-7; d_gene: .; CDR3aa: CASSPAGNWYEQYF; CDR3nt: TGTGCCAGCAGCCCAGCAGGGAATTGGTACGAGCAGTACTTC
abundance: many; v_gene: TRBV4-2; j_gene: TRBJ2-7; d_gene: TRBD1; CDR3aa: CASSQPGQGGYEQYF; CDR3nt: TGTGCCAGCAGCCAACCGGGACAGGGAGGCTACGAGCAGTACTTC
abundance: .; v_gene: TRBV7-2; j_gene: TRBJ1-2; d_gene: TRBD1; CDR3aa: CASSLLSLRQGNYGYTF; CDR3nt: TGTGCCAGCAGCTTGCTCTCCCTTCGACAGGGGAACTATGGCTACACCTTC
abundance: few; v_gene: TRBV29-1; j_gene: TRBJ1-3; d_gene: .; CDR3aa: CSGGFSGNTIYF; CDR3nt: TGCAGCGGGGGGTTCTCTGGAAACACCATATATTTT
abundance: few; v_gene: TRBV7-2; j_gene: TRBJ1-1; d_gene: .; CDR3aa: CASRRGDNTEAFF; CDR3nt: TGTGCCAGCAGGAGGGGGGATAACACTGAAGCTTTCTTT
abundance: .; v_gene: TRBV7-9; j_gene: TRBJ1-1; d_gene: .; CDR3aa: CASSPGGQEAFF; CDR3nt: TGTGCCAGCAGTCCTGGGGGGCAGGAAGCTTTCTTT
abundance: .; v_gene: TRBV12-3/TRBV12-4; j_gene: TRBJ1-4; d_gene: .; CDR3aa: CASTPNEKLFF; CDR3nt: TGTGCCAGCACCCCCAATGAAAAACTGTTTTTT
abundance: .; v_gene: TRBV9; j_gene: TRBJ2-6; d_gene: .; CDR3aa: CASSGTGIGANVLTF; CDR3nt: TGTGCCAGCAGCGGTACGGGTATCGGGGCCAACGTCCTGACTTTC
abundance: .; v_gene: TRBV29-1; j_gene: TRBJ2-1; d_gene: TRBD2; CDR3aa: CSVYNSAGDPYNEQFF; CDR3nt: TGCAGCGTATATAACTCGGCGGGGGACCCTTACAATGAGCAGTTCTTC
abundance: .; v_gene: TRBV10-3; j_gene: TRBJ2-7; d_gene: TRBD1; CDR3aa: CAIRRDSEYEQYF; CDR3nt: TGTGCCATCAGACGGGACAGCGAATACGAGCAGTACTTC
abundance: .; v_gene: TRBV29-1; j_gene: TRBJ2-7; d_gene: TRBD1; CDR3aa: CSSPGQGVKQYF; CDR3nt: TGCAGCAGCCCGGGACAGGGGGTCAAGCAGTACTTC
abundance: .; v_gene: TRBV3-1; j_gene: TRBJ2-7; d_gene: .; CDR3aa: CASSQGTSTIYEQYF; CDR3nt: TGTGCCAGCAGCCAAGGGACAAGCACCATCTACGAGCAGTACTTC
abundance: few; v_gene: TRBV28; j_gene: TRBJ2-7; d_gene: TRBD1; CDR3aa: CASSTNDREFYF; CDR3nt: TGTGCCAGCAGTACCAATGACAGGGAATTCTACTTC
abundance: many; v_gene: TRBV15; j_gene: TRBJ1-2; d_gene: .; CDR3aa: CATSPRGVYYGYTF; CDR3nt: TGTGCCACCAGCCCCCGGGGTGTTTACTATGGCTACACCTTC
abundance: many; v_gene: TRBV6-5; j_gene: TRBJ1-2; d_gene: .; CDR3aa: CASSYRGPNYGYTF; CDR3nt: TGTGCCAGCAGTTATCGAGGACCTAACTATGGCTACACCTTC
abundance: many; v_gene: TRBV9; j_gene: TRBJ2-2; d_gene: .; CDR3aa: CASSLRGGGGLFF; CDR3nt: TGTGCCAGCAGCCTAAGAGGAGGGGGCGGGCTGTTTTTT
abundance: .; v_gene: TRBV20-1; j_gene: TRBJ1-3; d_gene: .; CDR3aa: CSPDFGSGNTIYF; CDR3nt: TGCAGCCCGGATTTCGGGTCTGGAAACACCATATATTTT
abundance: many; v_gene: TRBV5-1; j_gene: TRBJ1-1; d_gene: .; CDR3aa: CASRLGVGEANTEAFF; CDR3nt: TGCGCCAGCAGACTGGGGGTGGGGGAAGCGAACACTGAAGCTTTCTTT
abundance: few; v_gene: TRBV9; j_gene: TRBJ1-3; d_gene: .; CDR3aa: CASSGSRTVGNTIYF; CDR3nt: TGTGCCAGCAGCGGATCCCGGACAGTTGGAAACACCATATATTTT
abundance: .; v_gene: TRBV20-1; j_gene: TRBJ2-7; d_gene: .; CDR3aa: CSARDSPSDEQYF; CDR3nt: TGCAGTGCTAGAGATTCCCCTAGCGACGAGCAGTACTTC
abundance: .; v_gene: TRBV28; j_gene: TRBJ2-5; d_gene: TRBD2; CDR3aa: CASSTPTSGVETQYF; CDR3nt: TGTGCCAGCAGTACACCGACTAGCGGGGTAGAGACCCAGTACTTC
abundance: .; v_gene: TRBV19; j_gene: TRBJ2-6; d_gene: .; CDR3aa: CASEEGYSGANVLTF; CDR3nt: TGTGCCAGTGAAGAGGGGTACTCTGGGGCCAACGTCCTGACTTTC
abundance: many; v_gene: TRBV29-1; j_gene: TRBJ1-2; d_gene: .; CDR3aa: CSVVGLASSFRGYTF; CDR3nt: TGCAGCGTTGTCGGTTTGGCCTCCTCGTTCCGGGGCTACACCTTC